Sequencing of this TCR beta chain was carried out in a study of blood T cell repertoires in COVID-19. Study summary: Nucleic acid was either cDNA or gDNA, and it came from T cells, B-cell-depleted T cells, or PBMCs.

Unmatched junction bases numbered 5, after V lost 3 bases and J lost 3 bases. This CDR3 region has 15 residues. The germline gives CDR1 ENHRY, CDR2 SYGVKD. The authors' processing: It was from reference gene primer amplification that nucleated cell counts were estimated. Only in-frame clones appear in the TCRdb table, and some are missing; sequencing was by immunoSEQ multiplex PCR. V and J calls and clone size are copied from that table; D and trimming were computed from the DNA. This table holds some 67,000 clones, approximately 90% found once. The chain combines TRBV10-3 with TRBJ2-1; 7 bases fit TRBD2. This receptor was taken from an elderly woman with acute or convalescent COVID-19. The material sequenced was peripheral blood. The DNA of the CDR3 is TGTGCCATCAGTGAACCTAGCGGAAACTACAATGAGCAGTTCTTC. This gives the protein CAISEPSGNYNEQFF.